The following is a T cell receptor (beta chain) sequence with its context. The count of this clone is one. Its antigen remains undetermined. Nothing much larger sits one base from this clone, and base qualities are not available. The library was produced with the immunoSEQ multiplex PCR assay. For the multiplex PCR, a mixture combining 60 forward primers for TCR Vbeta segments and 13 reverse primers for TCR Jbeta segments was used. The CDR3 region of rearranged TCR beta genes was amplified from genomic DNA by a multiplex PCR assay. On the Illumina HiSeq System, the amplified TCR beta libraries were sequenced as 87-base-pair reads. The study's own analysis went as follows. A later analysis counted around 72 million unique TCR beta chains across the 640 or so repertoires, and some 12 million of these chains were shared by at least two donors. To remove PCR and sequencing errors, raw reads were error-corrected and collapsed into unique sequences using a nearest-neighbor algorithm that merged closely related sequences. CDR3 sequences were aligned to IMGT reference sequences to assign V, D and J gene segments. Each retained sequence needed at least a six-nucleotide match to both a V gene segment and a J gene segment. A rearrangement counted as productive if the CDR3 had no stop codons and remained in frame with V and J, and every other rearrangement counted as non-productive. CDR3 was defined by IMGT convention, running from the second conserved V-encoded cysteine to the conserved J-encoded phenylalanine. The earlier analysis of about 610 of the donors excluded any sequence lacking an unambiguous match to a single V gene segment. In an earlier analysis of several hundred of the donors, V segments were called functional above 56.7% productive rearrangements and were called segregating when the between-donor standard deviation exceeded 5%. A statistical classification framework was developed to diagnose cytomegalovirus status using the catalog of TCR beta chain sequences. A later analysis assigned V and J genes by comparing TCR nucleotide sequences with IMGT/GENE-DB human TR gene sequences. A later analysis assigned CDR3 sequences and most-parsimonious VDJ recombination scenarios with the TCRdist pipeline. In a later analysis, each TCR beta chain was defined by its CDR3 amino acid sequence together with its V-gene family, and reads without a unique V-gene family were excluded. To address suspected cross-contamination and a sequencing artifact, a later analysis removed around 590 highly shared, low-generation-probability nucleotide sequences. In a later analysis, a clonal expansion index for each public chain was calculated from normalized within-repertoire ranks of inferred template counts. In a later analysis, generation probabilities were computed using a VDJ recombination model fitted to out-of-frame rearrangements, and the results were checked against IGoR. Hypergeometric tests were used in a later analysis to score TCR-TCR, TCR-HLA and TCR-CMV co-occurrence, with a repertoire-size bias correction applied to the TCR pairs. To estimate false discovery rates, a later analysis permuted the HLA or CMV assignments 20 times. In a later analysis, co-occurring TCRs were grouped using DBSCAN, with TCRdist sequence similarity added in when clustering inside HLA-allele-positive subsets. Co-occurrence clustering excluded repertoires with fewer than 30,000 or more than 120,000 public chains, plus five with anomalous nucleotide sharing. Sourced from immuneACCESS, this table was stored by TCRdb with only in-frame sequences that have V and J called. A share of the clones is absent; for the studies checked, an unresolved V gene accounts for under half, and the remainder has no known explanation. V and J calls and clone size are those listed in that table; D and trimming were worked out from the DNA. Across this sample there are about 63,000 clones, with about 75% seen only once. The biggest ten clones account for roughly 25% of the sample.

This entry is derived from a study of cytomegalovirus exposure and HLA in healthy donors (TCRdb year 2017). General notes on the study: An earlier analysis of some 600 of the donors reported approximately 280 Gb of sequence data and around 110 million unique TCR beta sequences obtained from around 170 million T cells. On average, roughly 240,000 unique TCR beta nucleotide sequences were sequenced per donor among about 400 genotyped donors of the cohort, with roughly 18% of those sequences being non-productive. A later genetic analysis took genome-wide SNP genotypes for about 65% of the 666 donors and used that subset as a discovery cohort. A separate validation cohort of 100 to 150 different subjects was used in addition to the 666-subject first cohort. To study patterns of TCR occurrence, a later analysis re-analyzed previously published TCR beta repertoires from around 660 donors and added high-resolution HLA genotyping. An earlier analysis of 587 of the donors used high-throughput TCR beta sequencing to judge whether each TCR beta V gene segment behaved as functional or pseudogenic. Every discovery cohort repertoire had been produced on one sequencing platform. To predict cytomegalovirus infection status, the study brought together high-throughput TCR immunosequencing, statistical association of individual TCRs with disease status, and machine learning. Rather than using new phenotypic data, the later analysis identified candidate immune exposures from TCR beta sequences and from how often those sequences occurred across donors. The study was designed to test whether signatures of past pathogen exposure could be identified by cataloging public T cell receptors. Donor age, sex, ethnicity and CMV serostatus were collected together with the repertoire data. Approximately 300 gigabases of sequencing data and around 85 million unique TCR sequences made up an early release that covered around 640 HLA-typed donors. Using immunosequencing, the study profiled T cell repertoires from around 670 subjects and related those repertoires to cytomegalovirus serostatus. The number of donors typed differed by locus, with 629-630 for A, B, C, DRB1 and DQB1, 522 for DQA1, 600 to 610 for DPA1, and 472 for DPB1. Roughly 5 DR-DQ haplotypes were treated as single units for association and clustering because of strong linkage in the cohort. Both class I and class II loci were covered by HLA typing, at four-digit resolution. Of the 300 to 400 genotyped donors, approximately 82% fell in the genetic ancestry cluster associated with self-reported Caucasian donors. Broad study findings and their caveats: A later analysis associated about 17,000 TCR beta sequences with specific HLA alleles at a false discovery rate of 0.05. In this cohort, only TCR beta chains were sequenced, and detectable features were limited by the absence of alpha or paired-chain data. Linkage disequilibrium might explain the correlated functional status among segregating V segments, but an unknown experimental factor could not be ruled out. Several of the top co-occurrence clusters appeared to be linked to parvovirus B19, influenza, CMV and Epstein-Barr virus, according to a later analysis. In a later analysis, HLA-associated TCR beta chains were found to be more clonally expanded and to have lower generation probabilities than equally common non-associated chains. The authors suggested that the approach could potentially be generalized to other disease states and immunological phenotypes. A cluster of highly shared sequence variants was judged likely to represent a technical artifact of the sequencing pipeline. The classifier was reported to diagnose cytomegalovirus status with high specificity and sensitivity in both the original cohort and the validation cohort. An earlier analysis of approximately 500 of the donors showed that most TCR beta V segments appeared in productive rearrangements either about 87% or about 30% of the time, which broadly matched IMGT annotations. Most TCR sequences were seen in very few donors, while some public TCRs were found in many individuals. Sequencing depth was assumed to be roughly uniform across donors in the presence/absence analyses, though that assumption may not hold. CMV serostatus was the only immune exposure information available for the cohort. In a later analysis, TCR association rates were found to vary across HLA loci, with the most associated TCRs seen for DRB1 alleles and the fewest for HLA-C alleles. According to a later analysis, most CMV-associated TCR beta chains appeared to be HLA-restricted, and the HLA associations seemed to be driven largely by CMV exposure. Compared with the 666-donor mean, donors in an Asian-associated ancestry cluster had fewer N-insertions in productive TCRs, according to a later genetic analysis. A further reported finding was that TCR beta sequences accurately predicted the HLA-A and HLA-B alleles for most subjects in the first cohort. Because counts were too low, approximately 15 rarely observed V segments, including chromosome 9 orphons, were excluded from the earlier analysis of a few hundred of the donors. The study gave a list of 150 to 200 TCR beta chains associated with cytomegalovirus. When HLA alleles, especially DR and DQ, strongly co-occurred, TCR associations were difficult to assign to individual alleles. Some IMGT-functional V segments, including TRBV6-2 and TRBV6-3, could not be told apart with the 87-base-pair reads, so those segments were excluded. HLA typing was unavailable for some donors at each locus, so association tests used only the typed subset. In vitro tests confirmed that three of the cytomegalovirus-associated TCR beta chains recognize cytomegalovirus antigens. An association between a missense DCLRE1C variant and V-gene and J-gene trimming of TCR beta chains was found in a later genetic analysis and replicated in an independent cohort.

The cohort was made up of 666 healthy bone marrow donors. At the time of sampling, every cohort member was nominally healthy, though immune exposures that went unrecorded were likely present. The donor tested CMV seropositive and was one of the 289 seropositive cohort members. Each donor provided a peripheral blood sample, and peripheral blood mononuclear cells were used for TCR beta sequencing. Genomic DNA extraction from the blood cell samples was performed with the Qiagen DNeasy Blood Extraction Kit. The germline V gene specifies MNHEY as CDR1 and SVGAGI as CDR2. Spanning cysteine to phenylalanine, the CDR3 consists of 15 amino acids. Only the CDR3 region is kept as DNA, spanning 45 bases read in frame from base 1. The junction shows trimming of 4 bases on V and 2 bases on J, plus 15 bases between the germline ends.

The chain links TRBV6-5 with TRBJ2-7; a weak D assignment points to TRBD1 (6 bases agree). Sequences were obtained from PBMCs. This sequence was found in a woman aged 40 to 50 in good health and CMV-seropositive. The nucleotides read TGTGCCAGCAGTTCCTACAGGGTATCACCCTACGAGCAGTACTTC. Translation gives CASSSYRVSPYEQYF.